This T cell receptor beta chain was recovered during a study of shared clonotypes between healthy human individuals. Study-level points and caveats: Non-shared clonotypes were found to have lower generation probabilities than the clonotypes that were shared by all four of the sorted-subset donors.

The germline V and J ends were trimmed by 0 bases and 0 bases, with 15 bases remaining between them. The CDR3 is 18 amino acids. Germline CDR1 is LGHNA and CDR2 is YNFKEQ. Selected positively for CCR7 and CD45RO-negative, naive CD8 cells excluded terminally differentiated effector memory CD45RA+ cells. As regards this clone: No antigen is known for it.

Sequenced by immunoSEQ multiplex PCR; TCRdb stores in-frame clones only, minus some. This sample has about 2.1 million clones, with approximately 94% found just once. The V and J genes are TRBV4-2 and TRBJ1-5; D is possibly TRBD1 (6 bases). The source material was naive CD8+ T cells from PBMCs. The sequence was collected from a man younger than 35 in good health. Some clones in this sample may be carry-over from other donors' samples. CDR3 loop: CASSQDVYGQRSNQPQHF. DNA for the CDR3: TGTGCCAGCAGCCAAGATGTGTATGGACAGCGTAGCAATCAGCCCCAGCATTTT.